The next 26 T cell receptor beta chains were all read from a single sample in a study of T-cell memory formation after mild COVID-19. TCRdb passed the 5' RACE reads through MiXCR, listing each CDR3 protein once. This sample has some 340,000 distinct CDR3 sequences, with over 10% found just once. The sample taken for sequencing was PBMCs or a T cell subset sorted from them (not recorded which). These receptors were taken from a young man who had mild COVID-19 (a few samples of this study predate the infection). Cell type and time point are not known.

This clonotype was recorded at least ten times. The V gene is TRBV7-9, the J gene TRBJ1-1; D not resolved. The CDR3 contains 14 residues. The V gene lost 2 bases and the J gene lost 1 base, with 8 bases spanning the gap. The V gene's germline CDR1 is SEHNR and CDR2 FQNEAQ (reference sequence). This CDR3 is CASSLTDKNTEAFF. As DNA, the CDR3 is TGTGCCAGCAGCTTAACAGACAAGAACACTGAAGCTTTCTTT.

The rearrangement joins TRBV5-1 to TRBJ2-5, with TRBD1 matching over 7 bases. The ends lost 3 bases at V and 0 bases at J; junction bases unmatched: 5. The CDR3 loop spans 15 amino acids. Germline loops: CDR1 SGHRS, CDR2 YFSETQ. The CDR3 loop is CASSYLGQDQETQYF. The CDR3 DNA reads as TGCGCCAGCAGCTACCTCGGACAGGACCAAGAGACCCAGTACTTC. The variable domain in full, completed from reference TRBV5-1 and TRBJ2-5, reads KAGVTQTPRYLIKTRGQQVTLSCSPISGHRSVSWYQQTPGQGLQFLFEYFSETQRNKGNFPGRFSGRQFSNSRSEMNVSTLELGDSALYLCASSYLGQDQETQYFGPGTRLLVL.

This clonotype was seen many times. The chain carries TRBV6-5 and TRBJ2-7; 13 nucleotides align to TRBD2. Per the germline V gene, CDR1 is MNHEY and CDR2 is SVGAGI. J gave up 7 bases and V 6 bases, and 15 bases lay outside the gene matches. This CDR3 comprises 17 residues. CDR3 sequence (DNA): TGTGCCAGCAGGCCGGGACTAGCGGGGCGAGGCGCTTGGGAGCAGTACGTC. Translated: CASRPGLAGRGAWEQYV.

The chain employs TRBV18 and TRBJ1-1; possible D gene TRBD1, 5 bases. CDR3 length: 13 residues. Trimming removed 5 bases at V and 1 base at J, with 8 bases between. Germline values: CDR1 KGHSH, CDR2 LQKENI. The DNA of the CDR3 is TGTGCCAGCTCAGGGGGAGAGAACACTGAAGCTTTCTTT. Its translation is CASSGGENTEAFF.

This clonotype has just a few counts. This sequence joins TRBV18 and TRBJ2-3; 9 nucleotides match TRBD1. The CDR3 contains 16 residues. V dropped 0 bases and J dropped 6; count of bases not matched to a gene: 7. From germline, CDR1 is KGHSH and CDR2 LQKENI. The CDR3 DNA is TGTGCCAGCTCACCACCGTTAGTACAGGGGGCGGATACGCAGTATTTT. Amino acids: CASSPPLVQGADTQYF.

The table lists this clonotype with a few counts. This CDR3 reads CASRTTLTGAEETQYF. The DNA for the CDR3 is TGTGCCAGCAGGACGACCCTCACAGGGGCGGAGGAGACCCAGTACTTC. This rearrangement joins TRBV6-2 or TRBV6-3 to TRBJ2-5, with TRBD1 identical over 7 bases. Germline trimming cut 6 bases from V and 5 bases from J; bases unmatched to any gene: 15. Germline V lookup: CDR1 MNHEY, CDR2 SVGEGT. This CDR3 is 16 amino acids long.

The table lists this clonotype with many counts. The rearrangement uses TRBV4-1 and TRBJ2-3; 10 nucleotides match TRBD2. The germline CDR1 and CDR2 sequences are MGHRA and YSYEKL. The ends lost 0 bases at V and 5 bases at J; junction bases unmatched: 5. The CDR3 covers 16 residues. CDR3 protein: CASSQELAGWQDTQYF. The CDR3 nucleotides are TGCGCCAGCAGCCAAGAACTAGCGGGGTGGCAAGATACGCAGTATTTT.

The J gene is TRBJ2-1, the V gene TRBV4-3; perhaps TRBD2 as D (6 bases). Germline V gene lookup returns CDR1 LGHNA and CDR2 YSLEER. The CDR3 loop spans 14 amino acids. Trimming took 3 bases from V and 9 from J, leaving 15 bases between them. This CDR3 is CASSHGGERGEQFF. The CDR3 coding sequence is TGCGCCAGCAGCCACGGCGGGGAACGGGGTGAGCAGTTCTTC.

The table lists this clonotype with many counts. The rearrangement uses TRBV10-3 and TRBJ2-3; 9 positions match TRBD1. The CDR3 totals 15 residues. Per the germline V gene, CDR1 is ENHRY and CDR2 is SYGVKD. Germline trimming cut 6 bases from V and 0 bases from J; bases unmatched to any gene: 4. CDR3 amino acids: CAISQTGGSTDTQYF. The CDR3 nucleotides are TGTGCCATCAGCCAGACAGGGGGGAGCACAGATACGCAGTATTTT.

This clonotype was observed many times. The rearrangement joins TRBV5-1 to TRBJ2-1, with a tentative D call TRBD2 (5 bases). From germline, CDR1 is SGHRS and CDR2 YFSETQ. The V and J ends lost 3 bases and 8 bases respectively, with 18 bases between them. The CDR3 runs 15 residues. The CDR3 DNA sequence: TGCGCCAGCAGCTCAGGATTTACGGGGATCCATGAGCAGTTCTTC. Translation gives CASSSGFTGIHEQFF.

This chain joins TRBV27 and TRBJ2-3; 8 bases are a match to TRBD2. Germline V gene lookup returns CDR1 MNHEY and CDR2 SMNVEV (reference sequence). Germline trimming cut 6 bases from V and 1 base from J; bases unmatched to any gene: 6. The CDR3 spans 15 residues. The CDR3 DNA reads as TGTGCCAGCAGGGCGCGGGGGGCCCGCACAGATACGCAGTATTTT. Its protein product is CASRARGARTDTQYF.

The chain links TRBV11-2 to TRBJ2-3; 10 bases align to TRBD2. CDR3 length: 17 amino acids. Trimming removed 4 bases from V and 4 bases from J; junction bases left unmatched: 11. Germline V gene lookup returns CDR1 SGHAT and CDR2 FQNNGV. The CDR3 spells CASSSPISGGLADTQYF. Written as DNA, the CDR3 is TGTGCCAGCAGCTCCCCAATTAGCGGGGGGTTGGCAGATACGCAGTATTTT.

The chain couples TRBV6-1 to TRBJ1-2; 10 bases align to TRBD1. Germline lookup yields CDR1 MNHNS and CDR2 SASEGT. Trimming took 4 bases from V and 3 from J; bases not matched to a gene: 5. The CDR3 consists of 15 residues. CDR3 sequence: CASSAPGQGHYGYTF. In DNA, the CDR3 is TGTGCCAGCAGTGCCCCGGGACAGGGGCACTATGGCTACACCTTC.

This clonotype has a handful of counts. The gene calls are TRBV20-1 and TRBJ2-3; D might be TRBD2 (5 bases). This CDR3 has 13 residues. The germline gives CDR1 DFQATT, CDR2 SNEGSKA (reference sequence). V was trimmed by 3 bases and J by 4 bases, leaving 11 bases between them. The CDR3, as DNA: TGCAGTGCTAGTACCCCCGGGGCAGATACGCAGTATTTT. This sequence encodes CSASTPGADTQYF.

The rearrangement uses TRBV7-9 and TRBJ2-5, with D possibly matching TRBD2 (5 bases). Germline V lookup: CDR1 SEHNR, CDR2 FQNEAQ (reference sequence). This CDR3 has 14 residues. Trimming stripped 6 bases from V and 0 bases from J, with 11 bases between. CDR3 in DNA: TGTGCCAGCAGTTCACCGGGGTACCAAGAGACCCAGTACTTC. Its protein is CASSSPGYQETQYF. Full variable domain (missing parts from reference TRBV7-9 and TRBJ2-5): DTGVSQNPRHKITKRGQNVTFRCDPISEHNRLYWYRQTLGQGPEFLTYFQNEAQLEKSRLLSDRFSAERPKGSFSTLEIQRTEQGDSAMYLCASSSPGYQETQYFGPGTRLLVL.

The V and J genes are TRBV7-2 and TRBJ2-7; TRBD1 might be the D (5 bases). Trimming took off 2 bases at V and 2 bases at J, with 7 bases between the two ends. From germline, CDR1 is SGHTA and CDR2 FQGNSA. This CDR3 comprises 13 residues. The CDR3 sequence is CASSLTTAYEQYV. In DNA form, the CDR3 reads TGTGCCAGCAGCTTAACGACAGCCTACGAGCAGTACGTC.

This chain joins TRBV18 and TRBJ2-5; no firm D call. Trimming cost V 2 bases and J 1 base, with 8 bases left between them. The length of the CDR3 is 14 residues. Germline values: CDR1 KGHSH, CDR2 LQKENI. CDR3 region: CASSPIQPQETQYF. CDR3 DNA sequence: TGTGCCAGCTCACCAATTCAGCCCCAAGAGACCCAGTACTTC.

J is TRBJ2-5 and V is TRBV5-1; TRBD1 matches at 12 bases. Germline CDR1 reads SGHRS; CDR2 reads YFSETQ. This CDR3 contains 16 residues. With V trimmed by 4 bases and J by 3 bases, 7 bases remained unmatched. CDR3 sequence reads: CASSPGTGGREETQYF. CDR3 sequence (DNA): TGCGCCAGCAGCCCGGGGACAGGGGGCCGGGAAGAGACCCAGTACTTC.

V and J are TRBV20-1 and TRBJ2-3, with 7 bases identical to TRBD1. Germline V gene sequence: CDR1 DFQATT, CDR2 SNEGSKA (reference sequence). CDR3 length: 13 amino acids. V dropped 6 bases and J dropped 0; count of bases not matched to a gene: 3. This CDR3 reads CSAGTASTDTQYF. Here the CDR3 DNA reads TGCAGTGCCGGGACAGCTAGCACAGATACGCAGTATTTT.

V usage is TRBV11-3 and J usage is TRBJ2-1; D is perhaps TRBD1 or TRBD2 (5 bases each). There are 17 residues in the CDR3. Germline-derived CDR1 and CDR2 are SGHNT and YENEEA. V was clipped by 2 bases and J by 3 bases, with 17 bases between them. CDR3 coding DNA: TGTGCCAGCAGCTTAAGGGGTGGCAGGGACGGCTACAATGAGCAGTTCTTC. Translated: CASSLRGGRDGYNEQFF.

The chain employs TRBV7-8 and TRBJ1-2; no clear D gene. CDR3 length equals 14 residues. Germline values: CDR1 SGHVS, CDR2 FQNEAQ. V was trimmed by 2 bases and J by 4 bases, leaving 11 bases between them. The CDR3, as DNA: TGTGCCAGCAGCTTATTCACGGCGGGCTATGGCTACACCTTC. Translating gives CASSLFTAGYGYTF.

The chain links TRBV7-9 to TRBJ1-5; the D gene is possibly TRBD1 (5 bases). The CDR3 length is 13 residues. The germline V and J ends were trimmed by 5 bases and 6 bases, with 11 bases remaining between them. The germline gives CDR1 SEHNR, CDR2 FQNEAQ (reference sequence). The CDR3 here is CASSRDFPQPQHF. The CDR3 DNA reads TGTGCCAGCAGCCGGGACTTTCCTCAGCCCCAGCATTTT. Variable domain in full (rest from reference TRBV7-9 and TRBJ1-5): DTGVSQNPRHKITKRGQNVTFRCDPISEHNRLYWYRQTLGQGPEFLTYFQNEAQLEKSRLLSDRFSAERPKGSFSTLEIQRTEQGDSAMYLCASSRDFPQPQHFGDGTRLSIL.

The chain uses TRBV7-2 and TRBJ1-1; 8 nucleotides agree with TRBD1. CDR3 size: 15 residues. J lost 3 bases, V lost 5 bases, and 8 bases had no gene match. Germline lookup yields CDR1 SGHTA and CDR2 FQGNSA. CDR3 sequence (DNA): TGTGCCAGCAGCGAGCGTCGACAGGGGTACACTGAAGCTTTCTTT. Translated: CASSERRQGYTEAFF. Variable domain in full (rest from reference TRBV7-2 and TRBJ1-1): GAGVSQSPSNKVTEKGKDVELRCDPISGHTALYWYRQSLGQGLEFLIYFQGNSAPDKSGLPSDRFSAERTGGSVSTLTIQRTQQEDSAVYLCASSERRQGYTEAFFGQGTRLTVV.

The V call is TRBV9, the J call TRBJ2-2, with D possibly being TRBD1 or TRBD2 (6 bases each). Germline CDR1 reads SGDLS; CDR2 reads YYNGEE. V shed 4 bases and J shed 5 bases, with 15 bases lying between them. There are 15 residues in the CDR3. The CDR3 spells CASSRGTHVTGELFF. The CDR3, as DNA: TGTGCCAGCAGCCGCGGGACACACGTTACCGGGGAGCTGTTTTTT.

The CDR3 spells CASSLMVSGPPPYEQYF. The CDR3 DNA sequence: TGTGCCAGCAGTTTAATGGTATCGGGACCCCCCCCCTACGAGCAGTACTTC. This chain joins TRBV12-3 or TRBV12-4 and TRBJ2-7; tentatively, D is TRBD1 or TRBD2 (5 bases each). The V end lost 2 bases, the J end lost 2 bases, and 19 bases lay between the germline ends. The CDR3 totals 17 residues.

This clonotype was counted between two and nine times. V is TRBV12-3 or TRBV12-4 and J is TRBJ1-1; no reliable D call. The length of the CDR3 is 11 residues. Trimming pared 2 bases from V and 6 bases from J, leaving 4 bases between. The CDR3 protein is CASSLNAEAFF. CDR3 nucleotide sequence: TGTGCCAGCAGTTTAAACGCTGAAGCTTTCTTT.